One sample yielded the 17 T cell receptor beta chains listed below, sequenced in a study of cytomegalovirus exposure and HLA in healthy donors. Primers included in the PCR were 60 Vbeta and 13 Jbeta primers. Clones were read by immunoSEQ multiplex PCR, and TCRdb kept only the in-frame ones, dropping some. Among 130,000 or so clones listed, about four fifths were seen once. Source material: PBMCs. All receptors come from a young man in good health and CMV-seropositive.

The rearrangement uses TRBV9 and TRBJ2-3, with a possible D match to TRBD1 (6 bases). The CDR3 is 13 residues long. In germline, CDR1 is SGDLS, CDR2 YYNGEE. Deletions cut 6 bases from V and 11 bases from J, with 19 bases between. CDR3 bases: TGTGCCAGCATACCGATGGGGGCCGATGGGCAGTATTTT. Translated: CASIPMGADGQYF. Full variable domain (remainder filled in from reference TRBV9 and TRBJ2-3): DSGVTQTPKHLITATGQRVTLRCSPRSGDLSVYWYQQSLDQGLQFLIQYYNGEERAKGNILERFSAQQFPDLHSELNLSSLELGDSALYFCASIPMGADGQYFGPGTRLTVL.

The chain combines TRBV25-1 with TRBJ1-4, with D tentatively TRBD1 (6 bases). Germline values: CDR1 MGHDK, CDR2 SYGVNS. Trimming took 7 bases from V and 7 from J, leaving 16 bases between them. This CDR3 comprises 14 residues. In DNA form, the CDR3 reads TGTGCCAGCACCGAGGACAGCTCTCGTGAAAAACTGTTTTTT. Translating it yields CASTEDSSREKLFF.

V and J are TRBV9 and TRBJ2-1; D might be TRBD1 (5 bases). CDR3 length: 13 residues. Deletions cut 0 bases from V and 7 bases from J, with 8 bases between. Germline values: CDR1 SGDLS, CDR2 YYNGEE. This CDR3 reads CASSVDKGNEQFF. The CDR3 nucleotides read TGTGCCAGCAGCGTAGATAAGGGGAATGAGCAGTTCTTC.

V and J are TRBV28 and TRBJ2-3; D might be TRBD1 (6 bases). Between the trimmed V and J ends, which lost 6 bases and 0 bases, there was a span of 19 bases. Germline V gene sequence: CDR1 MDHEN, CDR2 SYDVKM. This CDR3 region has 17 residues. DNA for the CDR3: TGTGCCAGCAGCTGGGGGTCAGGGGACGCTAGCACAGATACGCAGTATTTT. This encodes CASSWGSGDASTDTQYF.

This chain connects TRBV7-3 to TRBJ1-2; weak D call: TRBD1 (5 bases). V was cut by 0 bases and J by 4 bases, with 9 bases left in between. The CDR3 sequence is 14 residues long. Germline V CDR1 and CDR2: SGHTA, FQGTGA. CDR3 in amino acids: CASSLTGGGYGYTF. For the CDR3, the DNA is TGTGCCAGCAGCTTAACGGGGGGAGGCTATGGCTACACCTTC.

This clone is a singleton in its sample. The chain combines TRBV19 with TRBJ1-2; TRBD1 matches 8 bases. J was trimmed by 0 bases and V by 3 bases; bases with no gene match: 3. Germline loops: CDR1 LNHDA, CDR2 SQIVND (reference sequence). The CDR3 contains 15 residues. This chain's CDR3 is CASSIRQGPNYGYTF. In DNA form, the CDR3 reads TGTGCCAGTAGTATTCGACAGGGGCCTAACTATGGCTACACCTTC.

J is TRBJ2-7 and V is TRBV25-1; D is perhaps TRBD1 (8 bases). Trimming removed 3 bases at V and 4 bases at J, with 19 bases between. Per germline, CDR1 MGHDK and CDR2 SYGVNS. The CDR3 covers 16 residues. The CDR3 sequence: CASSDPKDREGYEQYF. The CDR3 DNA is TGTGCCAGCAGTGACCCCAAGGACAGGGAGGGTTACGAGCAGTACTTC.

Notes on this clone: The junction departs from germline at one end; a sequencing error may be responsible. The chain uses TRBV7-9 and TRBJ2-5; D not resolved. Germline CDR1 is SEHNR and CDR2 is FQNEAQ (reference sequence). This CDR3 comprises 15 residues. The CDR3 region is CSSSQSDFGEETQYF. CDR3 bases: TGTTCCAGCAGCCAGAGCGACTTCGGAGAAGAGACCCAGTACTTC.

This chain links TRBV5-1 with TRBJ1-5; 12 positions agree with TRBD1. Germline trimming cut 4 bases from V and 4 bases from J; bases unmatched to any gene: 12. Germline values: CDR1 SGHRS, CDR2 YFSETQ. The CDR3 covers 18 residues. Here the CDR3 reads CASSPGTGGAETNQPQHF. The CDR3 DNA reads as TGCGCCAGCAGCCCCGGGACAGGGGGCGCCGAAACAAATCAGCCCCAGCATTTT.

The genes are TRBV25-1 and TRBJ1-3, with 9 bases that match TRBD1. Looked up from germline, CDR1 is MGHDK and CDR2 is SYGVNS. The J segment lost 2 bases and the V segment lost 3 bases, leaving 5 bases of the junction unmatched. The CDR3 is 16 amino acids. This CDR3 reads CASSDPRQGAGNTIYF. The CDR3 bases are TGTGCCAGCAGTGATCCTCGACAGGGGGCTGGAAACACCATATATTTT.

This chain connects TRBV11-3 to TRBJ2-1, with 10 bases fitting TRBD2. The CDR3 runs 14 residues. V trimming: 1 base; J trimming: 9 bases; junction bases outside the gene matches: 3. Germline V gene sequence: CDR1 SGHNT, CDR2 YENEEA. This CDR3 reads CASSLVSGGGEQFF. DNA of the CDR3: TGTGCCAGCAGCTTAGTAAGCGGGGGGGGTGAGCAGTTCTTC.

The chain recombines TRBV27 with TRBJ2-3; TRBD2 is a possible D gene (5 bases). The ends were cut back, 4 bases at V and 3 bases at J, with 23 bases in the middle. The germline gives CDR1 MNHEY, CDR2 SMNVEV (reference sequence). This CDR3 contains 18 residues. The CDR3 region is CASSSPSRPGFRTDTQYF. The CDR3 region has the DNA TGTGCCAGCAGTTCCCCATCCCGCCCGGGGTTCCGGACAGATACGCAGTATTTT.

This CDR3 reads CASSLEGYSYNEQFF. CDR3 in DNA: TGTGCCAGCAGTTTAGAGGGCTACTCCTACAATGAGCAGTTCTTC. The chain uses TRBV28 and TRBJ2-1; D is possibly TRBD2 (5 bases). V lost 2 bases and J 0 bases, leaving 8 bases between the germline ends. Germline-derived CDR1 and CDR2 are MDHEN and SYDVKM. The CDR3 has 15 amino acids.

This chain uses TRBV27 with TRBJ1-1, with a possible D match to TRBD1 (5 bases). Per the germline V gene, CDR1 is MNHEY and CDR2 is SMNVEV (reference sequence). CDR3 length equals 15 residues. Trimming took 6 bases from V and 1 from J, leaving 15 bases between them. The CDR3 DNA sequence: TGTGCCAGCAGAATGGGGGGGACCTCGAACACTGAAGCTTTCTTT. Its protein is CASRMGGTSNTEAFF.

J is TRBJ1-2 and V is TRBV27, with TRBD1 as a possible D gene (5 bases). The CDR3 contains 15 residues. Trimming took 11 bases from V and 0 from J, leaving 19 bases between them. Germline V lookup: CDR1 MNHEY, CDR2 SMNVEV (reference sequence). DNA of the CDR3: TGTGCCTCCAGTGCGGGGGACGGGACTAACTATGGCTACACCTTC. This sequence encodes CASSAGDGTNYGYTF.

This clone appeared a few times. V and J are TRBV18 and TRBJ2-2, with TRBD1 matching over 8 bases. CDR3 length: 16 amino acids. Germline V CDR1 and CDR2: KGHSH, LQKENI. The V gene end was trimmed by 3 bases and the J gene end by 7 bases; junction bases not matched to a gene: 10. The chain's CDR3 is CASSPQGQGQFGELFF. The DNA for the CDR3 is TGTGCCAGCTCACCGCAAGGACAGGGTCAGTTCGGGGAGCTGTTTTTT.

The chain employs TRBV27 and TRBJ2-3; D might be TRBD1 (6 bases). CDR1 and CDR2 from the germline V gene are MNHEY and SMNVEV (reference sequence). CDR3 length: 13 amino acids. The V gene lost 0 bases and the J gene lost 5 bases, with 6 bases spanning the gap. The CDR3 coding sequence is TGTGCCAGCAGTTTATCCAGGGGAGATACGCAGTATTTT. Encoded protein: CASSLSRGDTQYF.